The entry below describes one TCR beta chain. Its antigen remains unidentified. The data derive from a study of vaccination and CD4 T cells after COVID-19. Scientists ran DNA taken from cultured CD4+ T cells through the Oncomine TCR Beta short-read assay for sequencing. Each CDR3 protein is one row after TCRdb ran MiXCR on the PCR reads. This sample has over 15,000 distinct CDR3 sequences; 53% occur once, and the top ten carry roughly 7%. The CDR3 extends over 15 amino acids. The V gene lost 3 bases and the J gene lost 5 bases, with 19 bases spanning the gap. CDR1 and CDR2 (germline): DFQATT, SNEGSKA (reference sequence). Treatment: roughly nine-day PBMC culture with coronavirus spike peptide pools or control peptides (ViraFEST assay). After being plated at some 2 million per well, PBMCs were cultured with about 9.1 IU/ml IL-2 and around 11 ug/ml peptide pools.

The sample was CD4+ T cells from blood, cultured in vitro, taken before SARS-CoV-2 vaccination. The V call is TRBV20-1, the J call TRBJ2-5; tentatively, D is TRBD2 (6 bases). The origin of this receptor is a human donor who had recovered from COVID-19. In DNA form, the CDR3 reads TGCAGTGCTAGTATGGCGGGACGAGGTCGGGAGACCCAGTACTTC. This gives the protein CSASMAGRGRETQYF.